Listed here are 27 T cell receptor beta chains from one sample, sequenced in a study of cytomegalovirus exposure and HLA in healthy donors. The PCR made use of 60 Vbeta and 13 Jbeta primers. Assay used: immunoSEQ multiplex PCR; TCRdb lists only in-frame clones, some missing. The top ten clones hold 2.9% of a sample with approximately 120,000 clones, roughly a sixth of them seen once. The sequencing input was PBMCs. Receptors originate from a female donor in good health and CMV-seropositive.

This chain connects TRBV30 to TRBJ1-6; D is unclear. This CDR3 has 14 amino acids. From germline, CDR1 is GTSNPN and CDR2 SVGIG (reference sequence). Deletions cut 5 bases from V and 7 bases from J, with 15 bases between. CDR3 DNA: TGTGCCTGGGCGGCGGTCGGGTGGAATTCACCCCTCCACTTT. It specifies CAWAAVGWNSPLHF.

The sample holds a few counts of this clone. The chain couples TRBV30 to TRBJ1-5; possibly TRBD1 for D (5 bases). This CDR3 is built from 14 residues. Germline V gene sequence: CDR1 GTSNPN, CDR2 SVGIG (reference sequence). Deletions cut 2 bases from V and 6 bases from J, with 14 bases between. For the CDR3, the DNA is TGTGCCTGGAGTCTAGTGCAGGGCAGTCAGCCCCAGCATTTT. It codes for CAWSLVQGSQPQHF.

This clone was detected only a few times. The rearrangement links TRBV10-3 to TRBJ2-7, with D possibly TRBD1 on 5 matching bases. Trimming pared 4 bases from V and 4 bases from J, leaving 23 bases between. The CDR3 consists of 17 residues. In germline, CDR1 is ENHRY, CDR2 SYGVKD. CDR3 coding DNA: TGTGCCATCAGTGCTTCCCCCAGTGCCAGGGAACCTTACGAGCAGTACTTC. This sequence encodes CAISASPSAREPYEQYF.

This clone has more than one count but fewer than ten. The chain is built from TRBV6-5 and TRBJ1-2, with D maybe TRBD1 (6 bases). The CDR3 runs to 16 residues. The germline gives CDR1 MNHEY, CDR2 SVGAGI. The ends were cut back, 2 bases at V and 0 bases at J, with 13 bases in the middle. This chain's CDR3 is CASSYTPHRANYGYTF. The CDR3, as DNA: TGTGCCAGCAGTTACACGCCACACAGGGCTAACTATGGCTACACCTTC.

This sequence joins TRBV5-1 and TRBJ2-3; no reliable D call. The CDR3 length is 17 residues. Germline-derived CDR1 and CDR2 are SGHRS and YFSETQ. V was shortened by 4 bases and J by 3 bases, with 21 bases between the two germline ends. CDR3 nucleotides: TGCGCCAGCAGCCCGAACCGAGGTACCTTGTTAACAGATACGCAGTATTTT. Translating it yields CASSPNRGTLLTDTQYF.

This chain uses TRBV4-3 with TRBJ2-7; 8 nucleotides agree with TRBD2. V shed 0 bases, J shed 2 bases, and the junction held 6 bases outside the gene matches. Germline assignment: CDR1 LGHNA and CDR2 YSLEER. The CDR3 covers 16 residues. The CDR3, as DNA: TGCGCCAGCAGCCAAGATCAAGCGGGGGACACCTACGAGCAGTACTTC. Translating gives CASSQDQAGDTYEQYF.

The chain is built from TRBV6-5 and TRBJ2-7, with TRBD2 matching 9 bases. With 3 bases clipped from V and 5 bases from J, the junction kept 5 bases outside the gene matches. Germline V lookup: CDR1 MNHEY, CDR2 SVGAGI. The CDR3 totals 14 residues. The CDR3 coding sequence is TGTGCCAGCAGTTATAAGCGGGGGGCCGACGAGCAGTACTTC. Translated, it gives CASSYKRGADEQYF.

This clone showed up just a few times. This chain joins TRBV18 and TRBJ1-4; D not certain. CDR3 length: 15 residues. The germline V gene has CDR1 KGHSH and CDR2 LQKENI. The V end was cut by 3 bases, the J end by 0 bases, with 8 bases between. CDR3 nucleotides: TGTGCCAGCTCACCCTACAGCACAACTAATGAAAAACTGTTTTTT. Translating gives CASSPYSTTNEKLFF.

This sequence joins TRBV7-9 and TRBJ1-2; D is ambiguous. The CDR3 spans 15 residues. V lost 2 bases and J 3 bases, leaving 13 bases between the germline ends. From germline, CDR1 is SEHNR and CDR2 FQNEAQ (reference sequence). CDR3 in amino acids: CASSLHFLVDYGYTF. The CDR3 nucleotides read TGTGCCAGCAGCTTACACTTCTTGGTGGACTATGGCTACACCTTC.

The rearrangement uses TRBV5-1 and TRBJ2-1, with TRBD2 identical over 13 bases. The germline V gene encodes CDR1 SGHRS and CDR2 YFSETQ. This CDR3 is 15 amino acids long. V was clipped by 4 bases and J by 8 bases; unmatched bases: 6. CDR3 bases: TGCGCCAGCAGCCGGACTAGCGGGAGAAAAGATGAGCAGTTCTTC. It translates to CASSRTSGRKDEQFF.

This clone was counted only a few times. This chain connects TRBV27 to TRBJ2-1; 10 bases are shared with TRBD2. Germline V CDR1 and CDR2: MNHEY, SMNVEV (reference sequence). This CDR3 has 17 amino acids. After removal of 5 bases from V and 3 bases from J, the junction contained 10 bases not matched to a gene. CDR3 DNA: TGTGCCAGCAGTCATAAAATCGGGACTAGCGACTACAATGAGCAGTTCTTC. Protein product: CASSHKIGTSDYNEQFF.

A few counts support this clone. The V gene is TRBV15, the J gene TRBJ2-2; D call uncertain. V shed 5 bases and J shed 3 bases, with 10 bases lying between them. The CDR3 is 14 amino acids. Germline values: CDR1 LNHNV, CDR2 YYDKDF (reference sequence). CDR3 loop: CATSRDRDTGELFF. CDR3 DNA sequence: TGTGCCACCAGCCGTGACCGGGACACCGGGGAGCTGTTTTTT.

In this sample, this clone turned up a few times. The V and J genes are TRBV28 and TRBJ2-1; D perhaps matches TRBD1 (7 bases). This CDR3 spans 12 amino acids. With 7 bases removed from V and 9 bases from J, the gap between germline ends came to 13 bases. Germline values: CDR1 MDHEN, CDR2 SYDVKM. The CDR3 region is CASTRGVGEQFF. The CDR3 DNA follows: TGTGCCAGCACCAGGGGGGTTGGTGAGCAGTTCTTC.

This clone was seen more than once but under ten times. The V call is TRBV6-6, the J call TRBJ2-7; 7 bases match TRBD1. There are 16 residues in the CDR3. Germline-derived CDR1 and CDR2 are MNHNY and SVGAGI (reference sequence). J gave up 3 bases and V 2 bases, and 10 bases lay outside the gene matches. In DNA, the CDR3 is TGTGCCAGCAGTTACCCCTTCCGACAGGGATTCTACGAGCAGTACTTC. Protein sequence: CASSYPFRQGFYEQYF.

This clone was found a few times. The V and J genes are TRBV30 and TRBJ1-1, with D possibly matching TRBD1 (6 bases). Germline loops: CDR1 GTSNPN, CDR2 SVGIG (reference sequence). Trimming left V 5 bases short and J 8 bases short, with 18 bases between. The CDR3 spans 13 residues. The chain's CDR3 is CAWGEGGQGEAFF. CDR3 sequence (DNA): TGTGCCTGGGGGGAGGGGGGCCAAGGAGAAGCTTTCTTT. The full variable domain, rest sourced from reference TRBV30 and TRBJ1-1, is SQTIHQWPATLVQPVGSPLSLECTVEGTSNPNLYWYRQAAGRGLQLLFYSVGIGQISSEVPQNLSASRPQDRQFILSSKKLLLSDSGFYLCAWGEGGQGEAFFGQGTRLTVV.

V usage is TRBV5-4 and J usage is TRBJ2-7; 8 nucleotides line up with TRBD1. V gave up 4 bases and J gave up 4 bases; unmatched junction bases: 13. This CDR3 comprises 16 residues. CDR1 is SGHNT and CDR2 is YYREEE in the germline V gene (reference sequence). This CDR3 reads CASSGDRGRSYYEQYF. CDR3 bases: TGTGCCAGCAGCGGAGACAGGGGTCGATCCTATTACGAGCAGTACTTC.

In its sample, this clone was seen a few times. The chain is built from TRBV7-8 and TRBJ1-5; D might be TRBD1 (5 bases). The germline V and J ends were trimmed by 5 bases and 1 base, with 9 bases remaining between them. Germline V gene data show CDR1 as SGHVS and CDR2 as FQNEAQ. CDR3 length: 14 amino acids. In DNA form, the CDR3 reads TGTGCCAGCAGCCGATCAGGGAGCAATCAGCCCCAGCATTTT. Its translation is CASSRSGSNQPQHF.

This clone was observed many times. The J gene is TRBJ1-6, the V gene TRBV5-1; D perhaps matches TRBD1 (6 bases). CDR3 length: 15 amino acids. The ends were cut back, 2 bases at V and 7 bases at J, with 13 bases in the middle. The germline V gene has CDR1 SGHRS and CDR2 YFSETQ. CDR3 DNA: TGCGCCAGCAGCTTCAGAACAGGGATCAATTCACCCCTCCACTTT. Amino acids: CASSFRTGINSPLHF.

This clone has a handful of counts. The CDR3 here is CASSPFWGLSTDTQYF. The CDR3 DNA reads as TGTGCCAGCAGCCCTTTCTGGGGACTCAGCACAGATACGCAGTATTTT. The V gene is TRBV5-6, the J gene TRBJ2-3, with D perhaps matching TRBD2 (6 bases). From germline, CDR1 is SGHDT and CDR2 YYEEEE. CDR3 length equals 16 residues. The V and J ends lost 4 bases and 0 bases respectively, with 15 bases between them.

This clone has a handful of counts. The chain is built from TRBV2 and TRBJ1-3, with 8 nucleotides matching TRBD1. There are 14 residues in the CDR3. In germline, CDR1 is SNHLY, CDR2 FYNNEI. V lost 5 bases and J lost 0; bases outside the gene matches: 0. The CDR3 sequence is CASSTGGSGNTIYF. CDR3 bases: TGTGCCAGCAGTACAGGGGGCTCTGGAAACACCATATATTTT.

The V call is TRBV19, the J call TRBJ1-5; 11 bases line up with TRBD1. CDR1 and CDR2 (germline): LNHDA, SQIVND (reference sequence). V dropped 1 base and J dropped 0; count of bases not matched to a gene: 5. The CDR3 has 18 residues. CDR3 DNA: TGTGCCAGTAGTATAGTGGGACAGGGGGTTTATAGCAATCAGCCCCAGCATTTT. Translated, it gives CASSIVGQGVYSNQPQHF.

The chain combines TRBV9 with TRBJ2-2; 9 bases are shared with TRBD2. Germline V gene sequence: CDR1 SGDLS, CDR2 YYNGEE. The CDR3 totals 17 residues. Germline trimming cut 0 bases from V and 7 bases from J; bases unmatched to any gene: 10. CDR3 loop: CASSVVLRGGLDGELFF. In nucleotides, the CDR3 is TGTGCCAGCAGCGTAGTCTTGCGGGGGGGCCTGGACGGGGAGCTGTTTTTT.

The count of this clone is one. The rearrangement joins TRBV5-4 to TRBJ1-2; perhaps TRBD1 as D (5 bases). V was trimmed by 4 bases and J by 4 bases, leaving 17 bases between them. CDR1 and CDR2 from the germline V gene are SGHNT and YYREEE (reference sequence). There are 15 residues in the CDR3. In nucleotides, the CDR3 is TGTGCCAGCAGCAGGGCTCCGGGGGATGTCTATGGCTACACCTTC. It specifies CASSRAPGDVYGYTF.

The CDR3 nucleotides are TGCAGCGTTGAATTGGGAGGGGCAAACCTCTATGGCTACACCTTC. This translates into CSVELGGANLYGYTF. J is TRBJ1-2 and V is TRBV29-1; the D gene is possibly TRBD1 (5 bases). Trimming shortened V by 2 bases and J by 4 bases, and 17 bases separated the two germline ends. From germline, CDR1 is SQVTM and CDR2 ANQGSEA. The CDR3 is made up of 15 amino acids.

The chain recombines TRBV2 with TRBJ1-1; TRBD1 aligns across 10 bases. Germline V CDR1 and CDR2: SNHLY, FYNNEI. Trimming cost V 2 bases and J 6 bases; bases outside gene matches: 6. This CDR3 contains 15 residues. CDR3 region: CASSEMGQGFAEAFF. The DNA for the CDR3 is TGTGCCAGCAGTGAAATGGGACAGGGGTTCGCTGAAGCTTTCTTT.

This clone was seen a handful of times. The chain links TRBV6-6 to TRBJ2-7; 10 nucleotides align to TRBD1. Germline-derived CDR1 and CDR2 are MNHNY and SVGAGI (reference sequence). The V and J ends lost 5 bases and 0 bases, in that order; junction bases with no gene match: 1. The CDR3 is 14 amino acids. The DNA for the CDR3 is TGTGCCAGCAGTCGGACAGGGGGCTCCTACGAGCAGTACTTC. The encoded protein is CASSRTGGSYEQYF.

This clone turned up a few times. The chain links TRBV29-1 to TRBJ1-1; D is uncertain. CDR3 length: 11 residues. CDR1 and CDR2 (germline): SQVTM, ANQGSEA. Trimming stripped 3 bases from V and 0 bases from J, with 2 bases between. CDR3 region: CSVDVNTEAFF. The CDR3 nucleotides read TGCAGCGTTGACGTGAACACTGAAGCTTTCTTT.